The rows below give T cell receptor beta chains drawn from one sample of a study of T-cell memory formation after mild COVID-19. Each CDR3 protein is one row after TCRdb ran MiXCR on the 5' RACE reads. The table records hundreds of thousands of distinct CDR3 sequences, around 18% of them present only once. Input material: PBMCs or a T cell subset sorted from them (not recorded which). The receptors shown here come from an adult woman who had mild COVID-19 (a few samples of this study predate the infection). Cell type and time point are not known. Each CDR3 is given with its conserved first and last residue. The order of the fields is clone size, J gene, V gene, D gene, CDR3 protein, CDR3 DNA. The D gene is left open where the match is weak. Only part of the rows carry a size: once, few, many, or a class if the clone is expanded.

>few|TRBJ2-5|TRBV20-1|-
CSARTPTRAETQYF
TGCAGTGCTAGGACCCCGACGCGGGCAGAGACCCAGTACTTC
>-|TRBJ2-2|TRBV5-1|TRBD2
CASGKASGGLNTGELFF
TGCGCCAGCGGGAAGGCTAGCGGGGGCCTGAACACCGGGGAGCTGTTTTTT
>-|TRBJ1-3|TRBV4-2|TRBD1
CASSPRTGGGNTIYF
TGTGCCAGCAGCCCTAGGACAGGGGGTGGAAACACCATATATTTT
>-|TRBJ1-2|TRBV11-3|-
CASSLAGSMGGYTF
TGTGCCAGCAGCTTGGCAGGGTCGATGGGTGGCTACACCTTC
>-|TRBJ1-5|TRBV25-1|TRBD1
CASSGTGTENQPQHF
TGTGCCAGCAGTGGGACGGGGACAGAAAATCAGCCCCAGCATTTT
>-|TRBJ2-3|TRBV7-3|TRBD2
CASSWTSGPTDTQYF
TGTGCCAGCAGCTGGACTAGCGGCCCCACAGATACGCAGTATTTT
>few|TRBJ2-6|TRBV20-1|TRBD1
CSAATGAGANVLTF
TGCAGTGCTGCTACAGGGGCTGGGGCCAACGTCCTGACTTTC
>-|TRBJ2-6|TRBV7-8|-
CASSSPVSGANVLTF
TGTGCCAGCAGCTCACCAGTCTCTGGGGCCAACGTCCTGACTTTC
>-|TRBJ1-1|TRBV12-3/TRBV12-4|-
CASSLDGGVNTEAFF
TGTGCCAGCAGTTTAGACGGCGGAGTAAACACTGAAGCTTTCTTT
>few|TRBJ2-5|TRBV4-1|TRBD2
CASSQGLAGSPLGETQYF
TGCGCCAGCAGCCAAGGACTAGCGGGGTCCCCCTTGGGAGAGACCCAGTACTTC
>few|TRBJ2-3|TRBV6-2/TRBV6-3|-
CASCPFGRPSTDTQYF
TGTGCCAGCTGCCCTTTCGGGCGGCCTAGCACAGATACGCAGTATTTT
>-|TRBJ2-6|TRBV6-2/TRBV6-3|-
CASRAQGDSSGANVLTF
TGTGCCAGCAGAGCGCAGGGCGATTCCTCTGGGGCCAACGTCCTGACTTTC
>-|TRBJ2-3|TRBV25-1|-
CASSGPSTATDTQYF
TGTGCCAGCAGTGGTCCGAGTACGGCCACAGATACGCAGTATTTT
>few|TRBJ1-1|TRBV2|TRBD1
CASSEGTGNVAFF
TGTGCCAGCAGCGAAGGGACAGGGAATGTGGCTTTCTTT
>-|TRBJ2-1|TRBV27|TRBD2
CAIRGLADNEQFF
TGTGCCATCCGAGGACTAGCAGACAATGAGCAGTTCTTC
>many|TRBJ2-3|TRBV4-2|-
CASSLAAGQGTDTQYF
TGTGCCAGCAGCCTAGCCGCAGGGCAGGGCACAGATACGCAGTATTTT
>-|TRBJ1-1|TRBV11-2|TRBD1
CASSGTGRAFF
TGTGCCAGCAGCGGGACAGGACGGGCTTTCTTT
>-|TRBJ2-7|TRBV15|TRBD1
CATRRGTGSYEQYF
TGTGCCACCAGAAGAGGGACAGGCTCCTACGAGCAGTACTTC
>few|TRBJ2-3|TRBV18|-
CASSRLSGDTQYF
TGTGCCAGCTCACGGCTGTCGGGGGATACGCAGTATTTT
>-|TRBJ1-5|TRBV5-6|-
CASSLRAGARGQPQHF
TGTGCCAGCAGCTTGCGGGCAGGGGCTCGCGGGCAGCCCCAGCATTTT
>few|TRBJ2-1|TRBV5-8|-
CASSLPLRVIYEQFF
TGTGCCAGCAGCTTACCCCTGCGGGTGATATATGAGCAGTTCTTC
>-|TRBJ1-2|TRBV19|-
CASSIAPVSGGYTF
TGTGCCAGTAGTATAGCCCCGGTTTCGGGTGGCTACACCTTC
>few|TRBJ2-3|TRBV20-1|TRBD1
CSARDLGRTGGTDTQYF
TGCAGTGCTAGAGATTTGGGGAGGACAGGGGGCACAGATACGCAGTATTTT
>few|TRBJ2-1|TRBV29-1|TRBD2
CSVHSGKSFF
TGCAGCGTACATAGCGGGAAGTCGTTCTTC
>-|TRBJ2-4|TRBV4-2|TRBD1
CASSSDREAKNIQYF
TGTGCCAGCAGCTCGGACAGGGAAGCCAAAAACATTCAGTACTTC
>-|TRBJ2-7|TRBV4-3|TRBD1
CASSQESGVTGQGYEQYF
TGCGCCAGCAGCCAAGAGAGCGGAGTCACGGGACAGGGCTACGAGCAGTACTTC
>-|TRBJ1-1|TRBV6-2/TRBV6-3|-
CASTKERVVYTEAFF
TGTGCCAGCACCAAGGAGAGGGTTGTGTACACTGAAGCTTTCTTT
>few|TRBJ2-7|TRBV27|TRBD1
CASSLWGTGVLEQYF
TGTGCCAGCAGTTTATGGGGGACAGGGGTTCTCGAGCAGTACTTC
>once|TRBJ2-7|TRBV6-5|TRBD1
CASRPGGTGAEQYF
TGTGCCAGCAGGCCGGGAGGGACAGGGGCCGAGCAGTACTTC
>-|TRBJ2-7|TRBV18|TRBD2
CASSPPMYHGASGRYEQYF
TGTGCCAGCTCACCACCGATGTATCATGGGGCTAGCGGGAGATACGAGCAGTACTTC
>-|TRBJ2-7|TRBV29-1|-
CSASGDSYEQYF
TGCAGCGCCTCAGGGGATAGCTACGAGCAGTACTTC
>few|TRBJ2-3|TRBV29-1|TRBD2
CSVDPSGNEDTQYF
TGCAGCGTTGATCCCAGCGGGAATGAAGATACGCAGTATTTT
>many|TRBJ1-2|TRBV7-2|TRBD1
CASSLQGVVGYTF
TGTGCCAGCAGCTTACAGGGGGTGGTTGGCTACACCTTC
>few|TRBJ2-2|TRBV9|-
CASSVSFVGGRGGTGELFF
TGTGCCAGCAGCGTATCTTTTGTCGGCGGGAGAGGGGGGACCGGGGAGCTGTTTTTT
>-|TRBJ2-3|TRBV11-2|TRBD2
CASILSGGGAPDTQYF
TGTGCCAGCATCCTCAGTGGCGGGGGGGCCCCAGATACGCAGTATTTT
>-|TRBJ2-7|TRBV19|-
CASSVQGGYEQYF
TGTGCCAGTAGTGTCCAGGGTGGTTACGAGCAGTACTTC
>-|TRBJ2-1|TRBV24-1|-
CATSDTVSGPYNEQFF
TGTGCCACCAGTGATACGGTTAGCGGACCTTACAATGAGCAGTTCTTC
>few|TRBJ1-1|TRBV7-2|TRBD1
CASSSRTGVTEAFF
TGTGCCAGCAGCTCGCGGACAGGGGTCACTGAAGCTTTCTTT
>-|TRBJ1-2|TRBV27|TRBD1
CASSLSGTGGDGYTF
TGTGCCAGCAGTTTATCTGGGACAGGGGGGGATGGCTACACCTTC
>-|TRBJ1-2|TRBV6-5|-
CASSPYREVGGYTF
TGTGCCAGCAGTCCCTACAGGGAAGTAGGCGGCTACACCTTC
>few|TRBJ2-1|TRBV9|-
CASSVVPNNEQFF
TGTGCCAGCAGCGTAGTCCCCAACAATGAGCAGTTCTTC
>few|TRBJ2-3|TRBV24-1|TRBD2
CATSDPGTRVTDTQYF
TGTGCCACCAGTGATCCCGGGACTAGAGTCACAGATACGCAGTATTTT
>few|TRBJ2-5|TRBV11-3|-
CASSSYPSGGQQETQYF
TGTGCCAGCAGCTCCTACCCTTCCGGGGGCCAGCAAGAGACCCAGTACTTC
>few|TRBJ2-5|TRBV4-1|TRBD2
CASRAGGQETQYF
TGCGCCAGCCGCGCGGGGGGCCAAGAGACCCAGTACTTC
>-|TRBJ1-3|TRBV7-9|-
CASSLAPGDSGNTIYF
TGTGCCAGCAGCTTAGCACCGGGAGACTCTGGAAACACCATATATTTT
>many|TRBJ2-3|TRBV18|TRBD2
CASSPPTSGRRTDTQYF
TGTGCCAGCTCACCACCGACTAGCGGGAGGAGAACAGATACGCAGTATTTT
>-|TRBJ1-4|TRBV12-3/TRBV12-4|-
CASSSQGYANEKLFF
TGTGCCAGCAGTTCACAGGGTTACGCTAATGAAAAACTGTTTTTT